This TCR beta chain originates from a study of shared clonotypes between healthy human individuals. As defined, naive CD8 cells were CD45RO-negative and positively selected for CCR7, with terminally differentiated effector memory CD45RA+ cells excluded. Germline V gene sequence: CDR1 LGHNA, CDR2 YSLEER. The V gene end was trimmed by 4 bases and the J gene end by 1 base; junction bases not matched to a gene: 6. The CDR3 runs to 17 residues. The material for each subset, its genomic DNA, was split evenly across several immunoSEQ plates. Per sorted-subset replicate PCR, input was approximately 0.2 ug DNA, representing roughly 29,000 T cell genomes. As originally analysed: From ImmunoSEQ came sequences covering only the junction and carrying no quality scores, so filtering differed. TCRdb keeps only in-frame clones here, not all; method: immunoSEQ multiplex PCR. V and J calls plus clone size are reproduced from that table; the DNA served to infer D and trimming. The data hold just over 2,000,000 clones, with about 95% observed a single time.

The V and J genes are TRBV4-3 and TRBJ2-2; 10 positions agree with TRBD2. This clonotype originated in a man aged 18 to 30 in good health. Specimen: naive CD8+ T cells sorted from blood. Here the CDR3 DNA reads TGCGCCAGCAGCCCTTCGACTAGCGGGTTGAACACCGGGGAGCTGTTTTTT. Its translation: CASSPSTSGLNTGELFF.